These T cell receptor beta chains were read from a single sample in a study of cytomegalovirus exposure and HLA in healthy donors. Generated by immunoSEQ multiplex PCR, the TCRdb table keeps only in-frame clones and is missing some. The sample shows around 170,000 clones, around 75% of them seen only once. Sequenced input: PBMCs. These receptors originate from a man aged 40-55 years in good health and CMV-seropositive. CDR3s include the opening cysteine and the closing phenylalanine or tryptophan. Each record gives: D gene, J gene, V gene, clone size, CDR3 DNA, CDR3 protein. D genes are given only for firm matches. Not all rows give a size; the values are once, few, many and, for expanded clones, a class.

D gene: -; J gene: TRBJ1-1; V gene: TRBV7-2; clone size: once; CDR3 DNA: TGTGCCAGCAGCTTTGGTTTCCTAACTGAAGCTTTCTTT; CDR3 protein: CASSFGFLTEAFF
D gene: -; J gene: TRBJ1-5; V gene: TRBV27; clone size: -; CDR3 DNA: TGTGCCAGCAGTTTGGAGGGTACGAGCAATCAGCCCCAGCATTTT; CDR3 protein: CASSLEGTSNQPQHF
D gene: -; J gene: TRBJ2-5; V gene: TRBV2; clone size: -; CDR3 DNA: TGTGCCAGCAGTGAAGCCAGGGGCTCGGGGACCCAGTACTTC; CDR3 protein: CASSEARGSGTQYF
D gene: TRBD1; J gene: TRBJ2-7; V gene: TRBV19; clone size: -; CDR3 DNA: TGTGCCAGTAGTGTTAGGACAGGGTTATACGAGCAGTACTTC; CDR3 protein: CASSVRTGLYEQYF
D gene: -; J gene: TRBJ2-3; V gene: TRBV7-8; clone size: -; CDR3 DNA: TGTGCCAGCAGCGGCCTTAGGGAAGGGGGAGGCACAGATACGCAGTATTTT; CDR3 protein: CASSGLREGGGTDTQYF
D gene: TRBD2; J gene: TRBJ2-5; V gene: TRBV29-1; clone size: -; CDR3 DNA: TGCAGCGGACTAGCGGGGGACCAAGAGACCCAGTACTTC; CDR3 protein: CSGLAGDQETQYF
D gene: TRBD1; J gene: TRBJ1-1; V gene: TRBV19; clone size: -; CDR3 DNA: TGTGCCAGTAGTATCCCGACAGGGCCCAAGGCTGAAGCTTTCTTT; CDR3 protein: CASSIPTGPKAEAFF
D gene: -; J gene: TRBJ2-7; V gene: TRBV7-9; clone size: -; CDR3 DNA: TGTGCCAGCAGCTCTGTAGGGGACTCCAAATACGAGCAGTACTTC; CDR3 protein: CASSSVGDSKYEQYF
D gene: TRBD2; J gene: TRBJ2-7; V gene: TRBV7-2; clone size: -; CDR3 DNA: TGTGCCAGCAGCCCTGTTAGCGGGGGGTCCTCCTACGAGCAGTACTTC; CDR3 protein: CASSPVSGGSSYEQYF
D gene: -; J gene: TRBJ1-1; V gene: TRBV14; clone size: -; CDR3 DNA: TGTGCCAGCAGCCATGAAACAGTTAACACTGAAGCTTTCTTT; CDR3 protein: CASSHETVNTEAFF
D gene: TRBD1; J gene: TRBJ2-7; V gene: TRBV5-3; clone size: -; CDR3 DNA: TGTGCCAGAAGCCCCGGGACAGGGGACGACGAGCAGTACTTC; CDR3 protein: CARSPGTGDDEQYF
D gene: TRBD1; J gene: TRBJ2-7; V gene: TRBV5-1; clone size: -; CDR3 DNA: TGCGCCAGCAGCAAGGGGACAGGGAGCTCCTACGAGCAGTACTTC; CDR3 protein: CASSKGTGSSYEQYF
D gene: -; J gene: TRBJ1-5; V gene: TRBV10-3; clone size: -; CDR3 DNA: TGTGCCATCAGTCGGACTGGTGATCAGCCCCAGCATTTT; CDR3 protein: CAISRTGDQPQHF
D gene: -; J gene: TRBJ2-3; V gene: TRBV5-1; clone size: -; CDR3 DNA: TGCGCCAGCAGCCCGGACACCCGAAGGGCCACAGATACGCAGTATTTT; CDR3 protein: CASSPDTRRATDTQYF
D gene: -; J gene: TRBJ1-1; V gene: TRBV4-2; clone size: -; CDR3 DNA: TGTGCCAGCAGCCAAGCACGGACAAACACTGAAGCTTTCTTT; CDR3 protein: CASSQARTNTEAFF
D gene: -; J gene: TRBJ2-7; V gene: TRBV29-1; clone size: -; CDR3 DNA: TGCAGCGTTGATGGGGTCAGGGGCCCCTACGAGCAGTACTTC; CDR3 protein: CSVDGVRGPYEQYF
D gene: -; J gene: TRBJ2-7; V gene: TRBV7-6; clone size: -; CDR3 DNA: TGTGCCAGCAGCGAATCCGGGTTCGAGCAGTACTTC; CDR3 protein: CASSESGFEQYF
D gene: -; J gene: TRBJ1-1; V gene: TRBV21-1; clone size: -; CDR3 DNA: TGTGCCAGCAGCAAAGGACCAGGGGCGTTGAACACTGAAGCTTTCTTT; CDR3 protein: CASSKGPGALNTEAFF
D gene: TRBD1; J gene: TRBJ1-5; V gene: TRBV13; clone size: few; CDR3 DNA: TGTGCCAGCAGCTTAGGGGGGACAGCCGGGTTTGATCAGCCCCAGCATTTT; CDR3 protein: CASSLGGTAGFDQPQHF
D gene: TRBD2; J gene: TRBJ2-5; V gene: TRBV7-3; clone size: -; CDR3 DNA: TGTGCCAGCAGCTTATCGGGGACTACTCAAGAGACCCAGTACTTC; CDR3 protein: CASSLSGTTQETQYF
D gene: TRBD2; J gene: TRBJ2-7; V gene: TRBV9; clone size: -; CDR3 DNA: TGTGCCAGCAGCGTAGAAGTGGCTAGCGGCTCCTACGAGCAGTACTTC; CDR3 protein: CASSVEVASGSYEQYF
D gene: TRBD1; J gene: TRBJ1-6; V gene: TRBV6-1; clone size: -; CDR3 DNA: TGTGCCAGCAGTGAAAGAGGGGACAGCTATTCACCCCTCCACTTT; CDR3 protein: CASSERGDSYSPLHF
D gene: TRBD2; J gene: TRBJ2-1; V gene: TRBV6-6; clone size: few; CDR3 DNA: TGTGCCACAGGCGGGGGGCCGGGGAATGAGCAGTTCTTC; CDR3 protein: CATGGGPGNEQFF
D gene: -; J gene: TRBJ1-2; V gene: TRBV4-3; clone size: -; CDR3 DNA: TGCGCCAGCAGCCAAGATCTACGAGGGAACTATGGCTACACCTTC; CDR3 protein: CASSQDLRGNYGYTF
D gene: -; J gene: TRBJ2-7; V gene: TRBV5-1; clone size: few; CDR3 DNA: TGCGCCAGCAGCTTGGCCCGACAGGGAGGCGAGCAGTACTTC; CDR3 protein: CASSLARQGGEQYF
D gene: TRBD1; J gene: TRBJ2-7; V gene: TRBV28; clone size: -; CDR3 DNA: TGTGCCAGCAAACGCCTCGGGACAGGCACCTACGAGCAGTACTTC; CDR3 protein: CASKRLGTGTYEQYF
D gene: -; J gene: TRBJ1-1; V gene: TRBV7-9; clone size: -; CDR3 DNA: TGTGCCAGCAGCTTACGTAGGGGTGAAGCTTTCTTT; CDR3 protein: CASSLRRGEAFF
D gene: -; J gene: TRBJ1-1; V gene: TRBV10-2; clone size: -; CDR3 DNA: TGCGCCAGCAGTTGGGGGGGCGAATACGAAGCTTTCTTT; CDR3 protein: CASSWGGEYEAFF
D gene: -; J gene: TRBJ2-7; V gene: TRBV4-2; clone size: -; CDR3 DNA: TGTGCCAGCAGCCAGTCCCCCGGCGGCAGGGACAACCCCTACGAGCAGTACTTC; CDR3 protein: CASSQSPGGRDNPYEQYF
D gene: -; J gene: TRBJ2-7; V gene: TRBV2; clone size: -; CDR3 DNA: TGTGCCAGCAGTCCGTATAGCGGAGTTTCCTACGAGCAGTACTTC; CDR3 protein: CASSPYSGVSYEQYF